This T cell receptor (beta chain) was profiled in a study of TIL therapy for anti-PD-1-resistant metastatic lung cancer. General study results and limits: Patients were highly selected, enriched for treatment-naive, never-smoker and oncogene-addicted cases.

There are 14 residues in the CDR3. Germline V gene lookup returns CDR1 LGHDT and CDR2 YNNKEL (reference sequence). The germline V and J ends were trimmed by 0 bases and 3 bases, with 8 bases remaining between them. Sequencing used immunoSEQ v3. Each library reached roughly 2 million read pairs, or about 5-6.5 million at deep level. This table comes from immunoSEQ multiplex PCR, and its TCRdb copy is limited to in-frame clones, with some not included. This sample has approximately 92,000 clones, with about 71% found just once. The time point: pre-treatment sample, taken before nivolumab and TIL therapy. Pleural nodules or supraclavicular lymph nodes made up most of the excised metastases sampled. Tumor harvest preceded PD-1/PD-L1 blockade, followed by nivolumab treatment. A note on this clone: The antigen remains unidentified.

This receptor was identified in a person between 25 and 79 years old with non-small cell lung cancer. The specimen was tumor tissue, collected at baseline. The chain couples TRBV3-1 (or the pseudogene TRBV3-2) to TRBJ2-5; D perhaps matches TRBD1 (5 bases). The CDR3 DNA reads TGTGCCAGCAGCCAAGATGACAGAAAAGAGACCCAGTACTTC. Its translation: CASSQDDRKETQYF.